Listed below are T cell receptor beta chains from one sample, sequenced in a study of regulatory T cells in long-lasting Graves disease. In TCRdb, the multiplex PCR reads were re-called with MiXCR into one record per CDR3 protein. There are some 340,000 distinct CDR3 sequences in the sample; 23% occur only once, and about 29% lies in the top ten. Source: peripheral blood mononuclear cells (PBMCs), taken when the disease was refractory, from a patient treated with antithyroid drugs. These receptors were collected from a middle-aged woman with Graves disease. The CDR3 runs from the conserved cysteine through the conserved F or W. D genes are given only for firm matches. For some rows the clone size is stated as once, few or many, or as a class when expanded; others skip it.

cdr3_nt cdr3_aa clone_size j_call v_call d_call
TGTGCCAGCAGCTTATACGGGGACCCCGAGGGAGCTTTCTTT CASSLYGDPEGAFF few TRBJ1-1 TRBV11-3 NA
TGTGCCAGCAGCGTAACTGGGGGTCCCAACACTGAAGCTTTCTTT CASSVTGGPNTEAFF once TRBJ1-1 TRBV9 NA
TGTGCCAGCAGGGCATCCGACAGGGATTGGAACTATGGCTACACCTTC CASRASDRDWNYGYTF many TRBJ1-2 TRBV28 TRBD1
TGTGCCAGCAGCGTAGACGGGAATAGCAATCAGCCCCAGCATTTT CASSVDGNSNQPQHF NA TRBJ1-5 TRBV9 NA
TGTGCCATCAGTGAGCGGGGACTAGCTGGCGAGCAGTACTTC CAISERGLAGEQYF NA TRBJ2-7 TRBV10-3 TRBD2
TGTGCCAGCAGCAGAGGCGATTCTTATGGCTACACCTTC CASSRGDSYGYTF many TRBJ1-2 TRBV7-9 NA
TGTGCCAGCAGCTTAATGGCAAACACTGAAGCTTTCTTT CASSLMANTEAFF many TRBJ1-1 TRBV13 NA
TGTGCCAGCAGCCAATATGTAGTGGAGTCCTACGAGCAGTACTTC CASSQYVVESYEQYF NA TRBJ2-7 TRBV3-1 NA
TGTGCCAGCAGACACCGGGACACCCTCTTACAGTACTTC CASRHRDTLLQYF many TRBJ2-4 TRBV2 NA
TGTGCCAGCAGTCTCTACCCTGGACTAGCGGGAGGGAACGGGGAGCTGTTTTTT CASSLYPGLAGGNGELFF many TRBJ2-2 TRBV27 TRBD2
TGTGCCAGTAGTATAGGGACATCGAACACCGGGGAGCTGTTTTTT CASSIGTSNTGELFF NA TRBJ2-2 TRBV19 NA
TGTGCCAGCAGTTTCTGGACAGGGCACACTGAAGCTTTCTTT CASSFWTGHTEAFF many TRBJ1-1 TRBV28 TRBD1
TGCAGTGCTAGAGATGGGTTTCGGCTGTTCTCCTACGAGCAGTACTTC CSARDGFRLFSYEQYF NA TRBJ2-7 TRBV20-1 NA
TGTGCCACGGAGTTGGGAGGAAACACCATATATTTT CATELGGNTIYF few TRBJ1-3 TRBV2 NA
TGTGCCACCAGCAGAGATCTGCAGGGGGCCCACGAGCAGTACTTC CATSRDLQGAHEQYF few TRBJ2-7 TRBV15 TRBD1
TGTGCCAGCAGCTTAGATGTCGATCAGCCCCAGCATTTT CASSLDVDQPQHF many TRBJ1-5 TRBV11-2 NA
TGCGCCAGCAGCCAAGATCTCCTAGGGTCCTACGAGCAGTACTTC CASSQDLLGSYEQYF NA TRBJ2-7 TRBV4-1 NA
TGTGCCAGCAGCTTAGACCCCACAAAAAAACTGTTTTTT CASSLDPTKKLFF many TRBJ1-4 TRBV11-2 NA
TGTGCCAGCAGCTTAGCCCTACTAGCGGGAGACCCCTACGAGCAGTACTTC CASSLALLAGDPYEQYF many TRBJ2-7 TRBV11-2 TRBD2
TGTGCCAGCAATCCTAGCGGGATGGACGAGCAGTACTTC CASNPSGMDEQYF NA TRBJ2-7 TRBV6-1 TRBD2
TGTGCCTGGACCGTCAACACTGAAGCTTTCTTT CAWTVNTEAFF NA TRBJ1-1 TRBV30 NA
TGTGCCAGCAGTTCCGTATCGACCCAGTACTTC CASSSVSTQYF many TRBJ2-5 TRBV28 NA
TGTGCCAGCAGAGCGACGGGGACAGGCTACAATGAGCAGTTCTTC CASRATGTGYNEQFF NA TRBJ2-1 TRBV28 TRBD1
TGTGCCTGGAGCGCTGACCTCACCAACACCGGGGAGCTGTTTTTT CAWSADLTNTGELFF few TRBJ2-2 TRBV30 NA
TGTGCCACCAGTGATCCGACTAGCGGGAGGAGCGAGCAGTACTTC CATSDPTSGRSEQYF many TRBJ2-7 TRBV24-1 TRBD2
TGCAGTGCTAGAGATGAAGGGGGCAGTTTCGGCACTGAAGCTTTCTTT CSARDEGGSFGTEAFF NA TRBJ1-1 TRBV20-1 TRBD1
TGTGCCAGCAGCCAAGAAGACCGTATGAACACTGAAGCTTTCTTT CASSQEDRMNTEAFF few TRBJ1-1 TRBV3-1 NA
TGTGCCATCAGTGAGTCCGTCGGGATCCAAAACATTCAGTACTTC CAISESVGIQNIQYF many TRBJ2-4 TRBV10-3 NA
TGTGCCAGCGCGTCGGGAGGGGGACTCTACGAGCAGTACTTC CASASGGGLYEQYF many TRBJ2-7 TRBV27 TRBD2
TGCGCCAGCAGCACCGGGAGGCCCTACGAGCAGTACTTC CASSTGRPYEQYF NA TRBJ2-7 TRBV5-1 TRBD2
TGTGCCAGCAGCCAAGAGGGGAATCTCGGGGAGCAGTACTTC CASSQEGNLGEQYF NA TRBJ2-7 TRBV3-1 NA
TGCAGTGCTAGAGAAGGACTAGCGGGAGCCAAAAACATTCAGTACTTC CSAREGLAGAKNIQYF many TRBJ2-4 TRBV20-1 TRBD2
TGTGCCAGCAGCCAATCGGGGCCCGAGCAGTACTTC CASSQSGPEQYF NA TRBJ2-7 TRBV14 NA
TGTGCCAGCAGTTTACGGTGGGGAGGTCTCTACGAGCAGTACTTC CASSLRWGGLYEQYF many TRBJ2-7 TRBV27 NA
TGTGCCAGCAGCTTAAGCAGGGGTTATACCGGGGAGCTGTTTTTT CASSLSRGYTGELFF many TRBJ2-2 TRBV7-6 NA
TGTGCCAGCAGTGAGTGGGGCGGTAACTATGGCTACACCTTC CASSEWGGNYGYTF many TRBJ1-2 TRBV25-1 NA
TGCGCCAGCACCGTACAGGGGTGGGAGGGAGGCGGCGAGCAGTACTTC CASTVQGWEGGGEQYF NA TRBJ2-7 TRBV10-2 NA
TGCGCCAGCTCGAAAGGTGGGATCCAAGAGACCCAGTACTTC CASSKGGIQETQYF many TRBJ2-5 TRBV10-1 NA
TGTGCCAGCAGCTGGAGACAGCCTGAAGCTTTCTTT CASSWRQPEAFF many TRBJ1-1 TRBV12-3/TRBV12-4 NA
TGTGCCTGGAGTCTGACAGGGGCTTATGGCTACACCTTC CAWSLTGAYGYTF few TRBJ1-2 TRBV30 TRBD1
TGCAGTGCTAGATGGCGGGACAGACCGACTTTCTATGGCTACACCTTC CSARWRDRPTFYGYTF NA TRBJ1-2 TRBV20-1 TRBD1
TGTGCCTGGATTCGACCTAGCAATCAGCCCCAGCATTTT CAWIRPSNQPQHF few TRBJ1-5 TRBV30 NA
TGTGCCAGCAGCAGCTTAAGGAACAGGGTCCACGGGGCAGATACGCAGTATTTT CASSSLRNRVHGADTQYF NA TRBJ2-3 TRBV11-2 NA
TGTGCCAGCAGTTTTCGGATCGGGGAGCTGTTTTTT CASSFRIGELFF many TRBJ2-2 TRBV28 NA
TGTGCCAGCAGCCACAGTTGGCGAGGCGAGCAGTACTTC CASSHSWRGEQYF NA TRBJ2-7 TRBV3-1 NA
TGCAGTGCTAGGACGGACACATCCTACGAGCAGTACTTC CSARTDTSYEQYF many TRBJ2-7 TRBV20-1 NA